This TCR beta chain is from a study of blood T cell repertoires in COVID-19. Study details: Sample material is recorded as cDNA or gDNA derived from T cells, B-cell-depleted T cells, or PBMCs.

Germline values: CDR1 SGHNT, CDR2 YYREEE (reference sequence). The CDR3 covers 14 residues. V gave up 6 bases and J gave up 3 bases; unmatched junction bases: 8. The repertoire was sequenced with immunoSEQ multiplex PCR; TCRdb's copy has only in-frame clones and lacks some. This table has about 89,000 clones, about nine tenths appearing once. J is TRBJ1-2 and V is TRBV5-4; 7 nucleotides agree with TRBD1. The sequencing input was peripheral blood. This sequence was found in a male donor with acute or convalescent COVID-19. The CDR3 nucleotides are TGTGCCAGCAACCTACAGGGGAACGACTATGGCTACACCTTC. Translating gives CASNLQGNDYGYTF.